This TCR beta chain originates from a study of cytomegalovirus exposure and HLA in healthy donors. Although they were nominally healthy when sampled, donors likely had unrecorded immune exposures. In regard to this clone: The target antigen is unknown. This same CDR3 is encoded by further DNA sequences in the sample.

Findings and limits, study-wide: Previous analysis showed most TCR beta V segments were productive about 87% or about 30% of the time. Sequencing had likely introduced a cluster of highly shared sequence variants as an artifact.

The PCR had 60 Vbeta and 13 Jbeta primers. The protocol was immunoSEQ multiplex PCR, while the TCRdb copy is restricted to in-frame clones and leaves out a portion. This table has more than 150,000 clones, 80% appearing once. The V gene end was trimmed by 2 bases and the J gene end by 3 bases; junction bases not matched to a gene: 4. Germline CDR1 ENHRY, CDR2 SYGVKD. The CDR3 contains 14 residues. Sequencing used PBMCs. The V call is TRBV10-3, the J call TRBJ2-7, with TRBD2 identical over 7 bases. The sequence was obtained from a woman between 45 and 60 years old in good health and CMV-seropositive. In DNA, the CDR3 is TGTGCCATCAGTGAGGCCCGGGGGGACTACGAGCAGTACTTC. It is translated as CAISEARGDYEQYF.